The sequence of this T cell receptor beta chain was determined in a study of T cells after yellow fever vaccination. Study-level background: Fractions containing few cells were prepared with SMART-Seq v4 Ultra Low Input. Study-level points and caveats: Boosting was followed by the reappearance of most primary-vaccination clones (roughly 95% CD4, roughly 90% CD8). The presence of abundant clonotypes contaminating from the bulk population was possible in FACS-sorted repertoires.

Production of TCR cDNA was by 5'RACE template switching, which also added a universal primer site and UMIs. TCRdb called the 5' RACE reads again in MiXCR, with one record for every CDR3 protein. The sample includes over 300,000 distinct CDR3 sequences, approximately 4% of them seen just once. Only a few counts were recorded for this clonotype. The antigen remains undetermined. Sequencing was performed on PBMCs, taken 5 days after the yellow fever booster vaccination. The source of this sequence is a man aged 18 to 29 who received the YFV17D yellow fever vaccine.

CDR3 residues: CASTSVGVQPQHF. The DNA of the CDR3 is TGTGCCAGCACCTCCGTGGGGGTTCAGCCCCAGCATTTT. The V and J genes are TRBV12-3 or TRBV12-4 and TRBJ1-5; D is perhaps TRBD1 (5 bases). Trimming left V 7 bases short and J 6 bases short, with 13 bases between. The CDR3 is 13 amino acids.